This TCR beta chain was recovered during a study of blood T cell repertoires in COVID-19. Whole-study context: The United States, Italy and Spain were the sources of the acute and convalescent COVID-19 samples.

Germline V gene data show CDR1 as SGHNT and CDR2 as YYREEE (reference sequence). This CDR3 has 13 residues. The V end lost 2 bases, the J end lost 1 base, and 4 bases lay between the germline ends. Repertoires were generated with immunoSEQ multiplex PCR, while TCRdb's copy carries only in-frame clones and drops some. Of 140,000 or so clones listed, around 90% are singletons. The chain combines TRBV5-4 with TRBJ1-3, with D uncertain. Sequencing input: peripheral blood. The receptor comes from a human donor with COVID-19, enrolled during active disease. The donor label of this sample is uncertain. This chain's CDR3 is CASSFLSGNTIYF. The CDR3 DNA reads TGTGCCAGCAGCTTTTTATCTGGAAACACCATATATTTT.